This T cell receptor (beta chain) was recovered during a study of spatial heterogeneity in lung cancer. The length of the CDR3 is 9 amino acids, counting both ends. Germline V gives CDR1 SGHVS, CDR2 FQNEAQ. TCRdb independently ran MiXCR on the 5' RACE reads; one entry per CDR3 protein. The table has 25,000 to 35,000 distinct CDR3 sequences, around 9.2% seen once. Turning to this clonotype: The CDR3 carries no conserved terminal phenylalanine or tryptophan, so it likely arises from a read error. It is unclear where the CDR3 begins or ends on the DNA, so no DNA is shown, and the CDR3 is as TCRdb lists it.

Time point described: sample taken at primary tumor resection. Without sorting, whole RNA was sequenced from tumor, nontumor lung or frozen PBMC. The rearrangement links TRBV7-8 to TRBJ2-1; the table's D call of TRBD1 was not tested on the DNA. Specimen: PBMCs, collected at surgery. This sequence originates from a female donor with early-stage non-small cell lung cancer. CDR3 protein: CASSLEQGL.